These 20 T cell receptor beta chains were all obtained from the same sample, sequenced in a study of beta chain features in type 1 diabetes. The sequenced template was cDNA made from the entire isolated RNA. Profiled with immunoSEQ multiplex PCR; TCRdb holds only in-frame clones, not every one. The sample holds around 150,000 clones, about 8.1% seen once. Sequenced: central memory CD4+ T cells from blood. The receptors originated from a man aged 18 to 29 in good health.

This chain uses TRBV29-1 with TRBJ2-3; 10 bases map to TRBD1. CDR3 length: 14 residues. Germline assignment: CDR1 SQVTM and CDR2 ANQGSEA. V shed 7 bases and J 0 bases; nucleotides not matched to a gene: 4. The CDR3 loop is CSAGQGRSTDTQYF. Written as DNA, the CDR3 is TGCAGCGCGGGACAGGGGCGGAGCACAGATACGCAGTATTTT.

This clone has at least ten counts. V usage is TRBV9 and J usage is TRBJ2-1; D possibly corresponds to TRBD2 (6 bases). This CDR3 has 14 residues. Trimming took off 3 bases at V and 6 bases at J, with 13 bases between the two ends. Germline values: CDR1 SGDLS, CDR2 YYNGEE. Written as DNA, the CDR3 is TGTGCCAGCAGCGCCCCTCTAGCGAGCAATGAGCAGTTCTTC. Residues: CASSAPLASNEQFF.

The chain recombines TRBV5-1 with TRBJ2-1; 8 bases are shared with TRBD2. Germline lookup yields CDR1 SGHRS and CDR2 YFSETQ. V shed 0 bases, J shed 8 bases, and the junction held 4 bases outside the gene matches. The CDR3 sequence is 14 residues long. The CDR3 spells CASSLAGGVYEQFF. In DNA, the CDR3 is TGCGCCAGCAGCTTGGCGGGAGGGGTCTATGAGCAGTTCTTC.

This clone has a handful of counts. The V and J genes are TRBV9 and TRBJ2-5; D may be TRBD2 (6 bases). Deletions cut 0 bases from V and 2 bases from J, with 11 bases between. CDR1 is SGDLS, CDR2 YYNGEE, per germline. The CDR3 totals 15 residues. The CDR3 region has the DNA TGTGCCAGCAGCGTAGCTGGTCGGGGGCAAGAGACCCAGTACTTC. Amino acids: CASSVAGRGQETQYF.

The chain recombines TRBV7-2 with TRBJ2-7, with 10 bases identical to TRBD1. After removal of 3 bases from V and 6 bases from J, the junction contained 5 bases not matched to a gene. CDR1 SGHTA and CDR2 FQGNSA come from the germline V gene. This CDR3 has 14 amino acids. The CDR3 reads CASSFAGQGSEQYF. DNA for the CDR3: TGTGCCAGCAGCTTCGCGGGACAGGGGTCCGAGCAGTACTTC.

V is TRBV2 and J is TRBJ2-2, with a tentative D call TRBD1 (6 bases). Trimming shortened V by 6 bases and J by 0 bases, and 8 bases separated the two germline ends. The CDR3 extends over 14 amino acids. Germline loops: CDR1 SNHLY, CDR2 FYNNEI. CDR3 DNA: TGTGCCAGCAGGACAGGCGCGAACACCGGGGAGCTGTTTTTT. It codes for CASRTGANTGELFF.

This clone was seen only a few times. CDR3 in DNA: TGTGCCAGCAGCTCTCAGACTAGCGGGAGTGAGGAGCAGTACTTC. This translates into CASSSQTSGSEEQYF. The chain is built from TRBV7-2 and TRBJ2-7, with 12 bases fitting TRBD2. Germline V CDR1 and CDR2: SGHTA, FQGNSA. There are 15 residues in the CDR3. The ends lost 4 bases at V and 7 bases at J; junction bases unmatched: 8.

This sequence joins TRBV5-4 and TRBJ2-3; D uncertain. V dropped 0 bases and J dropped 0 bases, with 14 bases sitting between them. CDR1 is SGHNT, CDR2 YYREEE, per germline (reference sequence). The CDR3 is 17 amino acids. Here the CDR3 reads CASSLGPTIISTDTQYF. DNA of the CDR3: TGTGCCAGCAGCTTGGGGCCAACAATTATTAGCACAGATACGCAGTATTTT.

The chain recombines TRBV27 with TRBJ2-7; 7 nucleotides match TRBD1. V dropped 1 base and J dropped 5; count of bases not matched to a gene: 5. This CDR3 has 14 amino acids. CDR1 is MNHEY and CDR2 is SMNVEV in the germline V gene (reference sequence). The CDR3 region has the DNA TGTGCCAGCAGTTTATTACAGGGGAATGACGAGCAGTACTTC. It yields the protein CASSLLQGNDEQYF.

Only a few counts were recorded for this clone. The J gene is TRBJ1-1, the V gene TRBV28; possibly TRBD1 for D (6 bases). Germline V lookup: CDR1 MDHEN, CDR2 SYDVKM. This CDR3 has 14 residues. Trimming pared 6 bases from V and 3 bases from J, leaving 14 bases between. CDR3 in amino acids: CASRPDSSDTEAFF. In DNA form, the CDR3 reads TGTGCCAGCAGACCGGACAGCTCGGACACTGAAGCTTTCTTT.

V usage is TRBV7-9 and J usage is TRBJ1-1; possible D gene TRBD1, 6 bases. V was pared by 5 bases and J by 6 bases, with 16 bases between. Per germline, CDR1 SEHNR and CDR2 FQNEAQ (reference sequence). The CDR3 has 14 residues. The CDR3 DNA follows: TGTGCCAGCAGCCCATCAACAGGGATCTCTGAAGCTTTCTTT. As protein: CASSPSTGISEAFF.

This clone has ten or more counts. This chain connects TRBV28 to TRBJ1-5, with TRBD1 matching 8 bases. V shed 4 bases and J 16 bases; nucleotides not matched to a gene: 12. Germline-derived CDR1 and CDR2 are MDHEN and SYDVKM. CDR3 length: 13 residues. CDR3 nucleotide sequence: TGTGCCAGCAGTTCGGGGGGACAGGTTCTTAGTCATTTT. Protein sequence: CASSSGGQVLSHF.

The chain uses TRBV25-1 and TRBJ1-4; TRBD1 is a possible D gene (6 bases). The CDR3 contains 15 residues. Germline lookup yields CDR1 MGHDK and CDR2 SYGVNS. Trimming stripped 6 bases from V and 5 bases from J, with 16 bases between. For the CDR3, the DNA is TGTGCCAGCAGAGTCAATCAGGGGTACAATGAAAAACTGTTTTTT. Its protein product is CASRVNQGYNEKLFF.

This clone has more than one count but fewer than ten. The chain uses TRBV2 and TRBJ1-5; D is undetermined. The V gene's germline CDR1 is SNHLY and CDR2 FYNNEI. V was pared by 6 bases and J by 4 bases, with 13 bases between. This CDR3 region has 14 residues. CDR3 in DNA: TGTGCCAGCAGCGACCGGCGGGGAAATCAGCCCCAGCATTTT. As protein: CASSDRRGNQPQHF.

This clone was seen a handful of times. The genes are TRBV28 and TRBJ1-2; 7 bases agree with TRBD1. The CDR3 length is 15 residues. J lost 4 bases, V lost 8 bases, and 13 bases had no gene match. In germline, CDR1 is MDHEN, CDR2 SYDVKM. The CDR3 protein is CASLLAPGQPYGYTF. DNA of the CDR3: TGTGCCAGCCTTCTGGCCCCGGGACAGCCCTATGGCTACACCTTC.

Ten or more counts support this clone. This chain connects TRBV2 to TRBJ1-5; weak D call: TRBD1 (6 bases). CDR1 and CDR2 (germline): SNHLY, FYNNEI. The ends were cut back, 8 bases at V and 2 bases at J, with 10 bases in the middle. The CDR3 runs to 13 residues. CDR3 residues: CASLQGGNQPQHF. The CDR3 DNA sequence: TGTGCCAGCCTACAGGGTGGCAATCAGCCCCAGCATTTT. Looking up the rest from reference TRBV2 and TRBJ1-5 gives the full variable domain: EPEVTQTPSHQVTQMGQEVILRCVPISNHLYFYWYRQILGQKVEFLVSFYNNEISEKSEIFDDQFSVERPDGSNFTLKIRSTKLEDSAMYFCASLQGGNQPQHFGDGTRLSIL.

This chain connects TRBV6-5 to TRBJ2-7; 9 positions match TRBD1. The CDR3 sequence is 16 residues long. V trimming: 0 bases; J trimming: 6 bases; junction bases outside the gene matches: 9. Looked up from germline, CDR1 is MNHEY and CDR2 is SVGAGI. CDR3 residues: CASSYSKGQGKVEQYF. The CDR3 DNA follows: TGTGCCAGCAGTTACTCGAAGGGACAGGGAAAGGTCGAGCAGTACTTC.

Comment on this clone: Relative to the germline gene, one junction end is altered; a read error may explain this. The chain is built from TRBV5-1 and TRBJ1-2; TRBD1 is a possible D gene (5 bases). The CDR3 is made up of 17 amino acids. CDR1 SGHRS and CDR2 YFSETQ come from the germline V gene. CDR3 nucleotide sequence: TGCGCCAGCAGCTTGTTGACAGACTCCTTAGCTAACTGTGGCTACACCTTC. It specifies CASSLLTDSLANCGYTF.

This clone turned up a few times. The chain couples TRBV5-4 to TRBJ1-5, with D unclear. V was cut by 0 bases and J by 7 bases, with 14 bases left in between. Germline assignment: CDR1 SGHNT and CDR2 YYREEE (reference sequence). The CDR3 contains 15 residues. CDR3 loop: CASSLGPGAEQPQHF. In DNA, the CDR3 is TGTGCCAGCAGCTTGGGTCCAGGCGCCGAGCAGCCCCAGCATTTT.

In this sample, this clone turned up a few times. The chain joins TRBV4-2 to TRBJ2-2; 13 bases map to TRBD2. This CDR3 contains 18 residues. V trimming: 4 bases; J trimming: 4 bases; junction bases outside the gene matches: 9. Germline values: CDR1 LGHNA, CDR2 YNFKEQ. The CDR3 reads CASSRETRTSGSTGELFF. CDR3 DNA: TGTGCCAGCAGCCGAGAAACTAGGACTAGCGGGAGCACCGGGGAGCTGTTTTTT.